This T cell receptor (beta chain) was captured in a study of T cells in Graves' hyperthyroidism and ophthalmopathy. Study details: Sampling of peripheral blood happened at initial diagnosis, prior to any treatment.

Germline V gene lookup returns CDR1 LGHDT and CDR2 YNNKEL (reference sequence). The CDR3 is 15 amino acids. V lost 1 base and J lost 2, with 9 bases in between. Patients aged 18 to 65 with hyperthyroidism were newly diagnosed, with duration under 2 months. Comments on this clonotype: Its matching antigen is unknown.

It was RNA transcripts that yielded the amplified TCR beta CDR3 regions. The TCR CDR3 first-round RT-PCR relied on the HTBI primer set. Using its own MiXCR run on the multiplex PCR reads, TCRdb lists one record per CDR3 protein. The profile covers about 180,000 distinct CDR3 sequences, with 17% appearing a single time and roughly 32% taken by the ten largest. Study-wide points: The model made its ophthalmopathy prediction, and onset followed a median 6.5 months later.

This clonotype originated in a woman in her fifties or sixties with Graves' hyperthyroidism. V and J are TRBV3-1 and TRBJ1-3, with D maybe TRBD1 (5 bases). The sequenced sample consisted of blood. This chain's CDR3 is CASSQVVRAGNTIYF. The CDR3 DNA sequence: TGTGCCAGCAGCCAAGTGGTCAGGGCTGGAAACACCATATATTTT.